Only one count was recorded for the clone carrying this TCR beta chain. What it binds is unknown. This sample's TCRbeta library carried unique molecular identifier barcodes. TCRdb recomputed calls from the PCR reads with MiXCR, one row per CDR3 protein. The sample has 450,000 to 550,000 distinct CDR3 sequences, approximately 10% seen once. This sample is part of a study of T-cell reconstitution after alpha-beta-depleted transplantation in children. Study-wide findings and caveats: Approximately two months post-transplant, alpha-beta T cells reportedly originated from several hundred expanded graft clones. T cells produced anew were the main source of T-cell counts and diversity one year after transplant.

This TCR came from a female patient between 2 and 15 years old who had a stem cell transplant for aplastic anemia, so the T cells may come from the graft donor. The source material was PBMCs, mostly from graft donor cells, sampled 180 days after TCRalphabeta/CD19-depleted stem cell transplant.

The CDR3 DNA sequence: TGTGCCAGCTCACATCACCCCACCAGGGATACGCAGTATTTT. Protein product: CASSHHPTRDTQYF. The genes are TRBV18 and TRBJ2-3; D uncertain. This CDR3 has 14 residues. Germline V gene data show CDR1 as KGHSH and CDR2 as LQKENI. Trimming left V 4 bases short and J 6 bases short, with 14 bases between.